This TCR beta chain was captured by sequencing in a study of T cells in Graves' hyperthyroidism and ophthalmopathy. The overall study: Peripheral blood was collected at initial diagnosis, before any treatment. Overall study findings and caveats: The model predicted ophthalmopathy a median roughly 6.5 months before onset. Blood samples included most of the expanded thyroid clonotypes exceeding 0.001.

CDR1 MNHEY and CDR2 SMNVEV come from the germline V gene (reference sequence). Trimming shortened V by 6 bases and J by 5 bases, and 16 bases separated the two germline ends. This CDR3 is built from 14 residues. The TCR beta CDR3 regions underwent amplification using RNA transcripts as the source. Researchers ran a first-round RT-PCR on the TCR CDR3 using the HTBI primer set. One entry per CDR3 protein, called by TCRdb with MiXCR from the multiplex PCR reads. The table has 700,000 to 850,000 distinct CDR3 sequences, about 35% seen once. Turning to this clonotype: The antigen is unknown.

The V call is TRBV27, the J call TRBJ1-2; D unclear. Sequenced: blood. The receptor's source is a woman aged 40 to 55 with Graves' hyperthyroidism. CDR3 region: CASSLKARSYGYTF. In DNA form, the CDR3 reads TGTGCCAGCAGCCTCAAGGCCAGGTCGTATGGCTACACCTTC.